This T cell receptor beta chain was identified in a study of memory CD4+ T cells and cytomegalovirus serostatus. As for the study in general: Donors were healthy Belgian adults, about ten CMV seropositive and fewer than 30 seronegative. Study-level findings and limits: About 40% of the roughly 160 known CMV-associated TCRbeta sequences appeared in CD4+ memory.

Notes on this clone: Antigen specificity is unknown.

The CDR3 sequence is 14 residues long. Trimming took 2 bases from V and 5 from J, leaving 12 bases between them. Germline CDR1 reads KGHSH; CDR2 reads LQKENI. TCRdb keeps only in-frame clones here, not all; method: immunoSEQ multiplex PCR. Of some 41,000 clones detected, roughly 83% appear once; the ten largest clones hold 0.79%. Single viable CD3+CD4+CD8-CD45RO+ cells were sorted as the memory CD4+ T cells. CD4+ T cells were isolated by positive magnetic selection. This TCR was sampled from an adult in good health and CMV-seronegative. The chain carries TRBV18 and TRBJ2-5; possible D gene TRBD2, 6 bases. The specimen was memory CD4+ T cells from blood. CDR3 nucleotide sequence: TGTGCCAGCTCACCAGGGGCAGGGAGGGAGACCCAGTACTTC. Its translation is CASSPGAGRETQYF.